The 22 T cell receptor beta chains below come from one sample, sequenced in a study of T-cell memory formation after mild COVID-19. TCRdb independently ran MiXCR on the 5' RACE reads; one entry per CDR3 protein. The table has 100,000 to 140,000 distinct CDR3 sequences, about 15% seen once. Source material: PBMCs or a T cell subset sorted from them (not recorded which). The receptors shown here come from a man aged 18 to 29 who had mild COVID-19 (a few samples of this study predate the infection). Cell type and time point are not known.

The chain carries TRBV27 and TRBJ1-2; the match to TRBD1 covers 11 bases. CDR3 length: 14 amino acids. V was pared by 3 bases and J by 4 bases, with 1 base of the junction left unmatched. Germline lookup yields CDR1 MNHEY and CDR2 SMNVEV (reference sequence). CDR3 region: CASSFGQGAYGYTF. As DNA, the CDR3 is TGTGCCAGCAGTTTCGGACAGGGGGCCTATGGCTACACCTTC.

The V call is TRBV7-2, the J call TRBJ2-3; D call uncertain. The CDR3 extends over 14 amino acids. CDR1 SGHTA and CDR2 FQGNSA come from the germline V gene. V was pared by 5 bases and J by 14 bases, with 23 bases between. DNA for the CDR3: TGTGCCAGCAGCCCGGACGAGTCCACAGATACGGGGTATTTT. Encoded protein: CASSPDESTDTGYF.

The chain is built from TRBV29-1 and TRBJ2-1; the match to TRBD2 covers 8 bases. V shed 2 bases and J 3 bases; nucleotides not matched to a gene: 6. Germline V CDR1 and CDR2: SQVTM, ANQGSEA. The CDR3 runs 15 residues. CDR3 DNA: TGCAGCGTTGAACCCCAGCGGGGGAACTACAATGAGCAGTTCTTC. Amino acid sequence: CSVEPQRGNYNEQFF.

The V gene is TRBV19, the J gene TRBJ1-5; D gene ambiguous. Germline CDR1 is LNHDA and CDR2 is SQIVND (reference sequence). The CDR3 has 15 residues. Trimming removed 1 base at V and 1 base at J, with 8 bases between. The CDR3 sequence: CASSIAPVSNQPQHF. For the CDR3, the DNA is TGTGCCAGTAGTATAGCGCCGGTAAGCAATCAGCCCCAGCATTTT. The variable domain in full, with the rest retrieved from reference TRBV19 and TRBJ1-5, is DGGITQSPKYLFRKEGQNVTLSCEQNLNHDAMYWYRQDPGQGLRLIYYSQIVNDFQKGDIAEGYSVSREKKESFPLTVTSAQKNPTAFYLCASSIAPVSNQPQHFGDGTRLSIL.

This clonotype was picked up a small number of times. This chain connects TRBV7-9 to TRBJ1-2; D perhaps matches TRBD1 (5 bases). Germline loops: CDR1 SEHNR, CDR2 FQNEAQ (reference sequence). The CDR3 runs to 14 residues. Trimming took off 1 base at V and 6 bases at J, with 12 bases between the two ends. This CDR3 is CASSLVGQGHGYTF. The CDR3 region has the DNA TGTGCCAGCAGCTTAGTGGGTCAGGGCCATGGCTACACCTTC. The full variable domain, with the rest looked up from reference TRBV7-9 and TRBJ1-2, is DTGVSQNPRHKITKRGQNVTFRCDPISEHNRLYWYRQTLGQGPEFLTYFQNEAQLEKSRLLSDRFSAERPKGSFSTLEIQRTEQGDSAMYLCASSLVGQGHGYTFGSGTRLTVV.

In its sample, this clonotype was seen a few times. The V gene is TRBV7-6, the J gene TRBJ2-2, with a tentative D call TRBD2 (5 bases). Trimming left V 5 bases short and J 4 bases short, with 17 bases between. The CDR3 spans 16 residues. Germline loops: CDR1 SGHVS, CDR2 FNYEAQ. The CDR3 DNA follows: TGTGCCAGCAGCGGAGGCCTTGTGTGGAGCACCGGGGAGCTGTTTTTT. As protein: CASSGGLVWSTGELFF.

The table lists this clonotype with many counts. The chain is built from TRBV5-5 and TRBJ2-1; 8 nucleotides match TRBD1. Germline loops: CDR1 SGHKS, CDR2 YYEKEE (reference sequence). The CDR3 spans 14 residues. The V and J ends lost 4 bases and 7 bases, in that order; junction bases with no gene match: 7. The CDR3 coding sequence is TGTGCCAGCAGCCCCTGGACAGGGTCAAATGAGCAGTTCTTC. Amino acids: CASSPWTGSNEQFF.

This clonotype was seen repeatedly, ten times or more. The chain has TRBV2 and TRBJ1-6; 8 bases line up with TRBD1. Germline-derived CDR1 and CDR2 are SNHLY and FYNNEI. V gave up 7 bases and J gave up 9 bases; unmatched junction bases: 8. This CDR3 is 14 amino acids long. Here the CDR3 DNA reads TGTGCCAGCACCCCGGGACAGGAACTTTCACCCCTCCACTTT. Translated: CASTPGQELSPLHF.

The CDR3 DNA follows: TGCGCCAGCAGCCAATTACGACAGGCTCCTTATGGCTACACCTTC. It codes for CASSQLRQAPYGYTF. The chain employs TRBV4-1 and TRBJ1-2, with D possibly TRBD1 on 6 matching bases. The length of the CDR3 is 15 residues. With 2 bases removed from V and 5 bases from J, the gap between germline ends came to 15 bases. Germline CDR1 MGHRA, CDR2 YSYEKL.

This clonotype appeared a few times. The rearrangement links TRBV28 to TRBJ1-5; no definite D call. V was clipped by 5 bases and J by 0 bases, with 14 bases between them. Looked up from germline, CDR1 is MDHEN and CDR2 is SYDVKM. The CDR3 sequence is 16 residues long. CDR3 DNA sequence: TGTGCCAGCAGTACCCGGACTAAAATTAGCAATCAGCCCCAGCATTTT. This encodes CASSTRTKISNQPQHF.

The J gene is TRBJ2-3, the V gene TRBV4-3, with D perhaps TRBD2 (6 bases). The CDR3 is 16 residues long. V shed 0 bases and J shed 2 bases, with 12 bases lying between them. The germline CDR1 and CDR2 sequences are LGHNA and YSLEER. CDR3 protein: CASSQDFGGYTDTQYF. CDR3 coding DNA: TGCGCCAGCAGCCAAGATTTCGGGGGATACACAGATACGCAGTATTTT.

This clonotype came up a few times. The J gene is TRBJ2-7, the V gene TRBV7-9; D not certain. CDR3 length equals 14 residues. In germline, CDR1 is SEHNR, CDR2 FQNEAQ (reference sequence). The V end was cut by 4 bases, the J end by 2 bases, with 12 bases between. The CDR3 here is CASSSPQSTYEQYV. The CDR3 nucleotides read TGTGCCAGCAGCTCCCCACAGAGCACCTACGAGCAGTACGTC.

In this sample, this clonotype turned up a few times. The CDR3 spells CATSRRHGGEQYV. DNA of the CDR3: TGTGCCACCAGCCGAAGACACGGGGGCGAGCAGTACGTC. This rearrangement joins TRBV15 to TRBJ2-7, with D perhaps TRBD2 (6 bases). Germline assignment: CDR1 LNHNV and CDR2 YYDKDF (reference sequence). The CDR3 covers 13 residues. V gave up 5 bases and J gave up 6 bases, with 14 bases separating them.

The chain couples TRBV5-1 to TRBJ2-7; D possibly corresponds to TRBD1 (5 bases). CDR1 SGHRS and CDR2 YFSETQ come from the germline V gene. CDR3 length: 11 residues. V was pared by 6 bases and J by 5 bases, with 9 bases between. The chain's CDR3 is CASKQGNEQYF. The CDR3 bases are TGCGCCAGCAAGCAGGGAAACGAGCAGTACTTC. The whole variable domain, filled in from reference TRBV5-1 and TRBJ2-7, reads KAGVTQTPRYLIKTRGQQVTLSCSPISGHRSVSWYQQTPGQGLQFLFEYFSETQRNKGNFPGRFSGRQFSNSRSEMNVSTLELGDSALYLCASKQGNEQYFGPGTRLTVT.

This clonotype was seen many times. The V and J genes are TRBV21-1 and TRBJ1-2; the table's D call, TRBD1, was not checked against the DNA. TRBV21-1 is recorded as a pseudogene. The CDR3 runs to 15 residues. CDR3 in amino acids: CASPRSPGAAYGYTF. CDR3 sequence (DNA): TGTGCCAGCCCGCGCTCGCCAGGGGCCGCCTATGGCTACACCTTC.

This clonotype occurred many times. The chain couples TRBV4-3 to TRBJ2-3, with no clear D. CDR3 length equals 14 residues. Germline CDR1 LGHNA, CDR2 YSLEER. Trimming cost V 8 bases and J 0 bases, with 12 bases left between them. This CDR3 is CASGWSRSTDTQYF. CDR3 DNA sequence: TGCGCCAGCGGATGGTCCAGAAGCACAGATACGCAGTATTTT.

This clonotype appeared a few times. This rearrangement joins TRBV4-1 to TRBJ2-3, with 7 bases lining up with TRBD1. CDR3 length equals 15 residues. With 2 bases clipped from V and 1 base from J, the junction kept 3 bases outside the gene matches. Per germline, CDR1 MGHRA and CDR2 YSYEKL. In DNA form, the CDR3 reads TGCGCCAGCAGCCAAACCGGGACAGGCACAGATACGCAGTATTTT. It is translated as CASSQTGTGTDTQYF.

The sample holds many counts of this clonotype. This sequence joins TRBV4-3 and TRBJ2-2, with D possibly being TRBD2 (5 bases). Germline V gene lookup returns CDR1 LGHNA and CDR2 YSLEER. The CDR3 totals 15 residues. The V and J ends lost 0 bases and 4 bases respectively, with 9 bases between them. The CDR3 DNA reads TGCGCCAGCAGCCAAGATGACTACCCCACCGGGGAGCTGTTTTTT. Translation gives CASSQDDYPTGELFF.

In this sample, this clonotype turned up many times. The CDR3 sequence: CASSLSGGWTEAFF. CDR3 DNA sequence: TGTGCCAGCAGTCTTTCAGGGGGCTGGACTGAAGCTTTCTTT. The V and J genes are TRBV6-2 or TRBV6-3 and TRBJ1-1, with 8 bases aligning to TRBD1. The germline V gene has CDR1 MNHEY and CDR2 SVGEGT. This CDR3 is built from 14 residues. J lost 5 bases, V lost 5 bases, and 7 bases had no gene match.

This clonotype was observed many times. The rearrangement links TRBV7-8 to TRBJ2-3; perhaps TRBD2 as D (5 bases). Germline V lookup: CDR1 SGHVS, CDR2 FQNEAQ. Trimming took off 2 bases at V and 0 bases at J, with 9 bases between the two ends. This CDR3 is built from 15 residues. CDR3 in amino acids: CASSLSVASTDTQYF. The CDR3 coding sequence is TGTGCCAGCAGCTTATCTGTAGCGAGCACAGATACGCAGTATTTT. Filled out from reference TRBV7-8 and TRBJ2-3, the complete variable domain reads GAGVSQSPRYKVAKRGQDVALRCDPISGHVSLFWYQQALGQGPEFLTYFQNEAQLDKSGLPSDRFFAERPEGSVSTLKIQRTQQEDSAVYLCASSLSVASTDTQYFGPGTRLTVL.

The J gene is TRBJ2-1, the V gene TRBV29-1, with 12 bases fitting TRBD2. CDR3 length equals 14 residues. J gave up 6 bases and V 6 bases, and 6 bases lay outside the gene matches. The germline gives CDR1 SQVTM, CDR2 ANQGSEA. CDR3: CSVVLAGGPNEQFF. CDR3 sequence (DNA): TGCAGCGTGGTACTAGCGGGGGGCCCCAATGAGCAGTTCTTC.

This clonotype was picked up a small number of times. The J gene is TRBJ2-7, the V gene TRBV6-1; either TRBD1 or TRBD2 may fit D (5 bases each). The CDR3 extends over 14 amino acids. Trimming shortened V by 5 bases and J by 5 bases, and 16 bases separated the two germline ends. Per germline, CDR1 MNHNS and CDR2 SASEGT. DNA of the CDR3: TGTGCCAGCAGTCTGGGACGGCAGTTCAACGAGCAGTACTTC. It is translated as CASSLGRQFNEQYF.